These 7 T cell receptor beta chains share one sample of origin, sequenced in a study of T cell clonotyping in hematopoietic cell transplantation. The method was immunoSEQ multiplex PCR; TCRdb's version includes in-frame clones alone and lacks a portion of them. The sample yields about 3,100 clones, around 63% seen once. The source was peripheral blood mononuclear cells, collected 30 days after allogeneic stem cell transplant. These TCRs come from a female patient between 30 and 45 years old who had an allogeneic stem cell transplant, so T cells may come from the graft donor. Some clones in this sample may be carry-over from other donors' samples.

V and J are TRBV5-6 and TRBJ2-1, with D possibly TRBD1 on 6 matching bases. Germline CDR1 is SGHDT and CDR2 is YYEEEE. The CDR3 runs to 13 residues. Trimming took off 3 bases at V and 7 bases at J, with 11 bases between the two ends. The CDR3: CASSWGTSNEQFF. The CDR3 DNA reads as TGTGCCAGCAGCTGGGGGACATCTAATGAGCAGTTCTTC.

This clone was observed a handful of times. The chain has TRBV13 and TRBJ1-2, with a possible D match to TRBD1 (6 bases). The CDR3 is 15 amino acids. Trimming left V 6 bases short and J 1 base short, with 15 bases between. Germline V gene lookup returns CDR1 PRHDT and CDR2 FYEKMQ (reference sequence). CDR3 coding DNA: TGTGCCAGCAGAAAGTGGGGGCGCGATAACTATGGCTACACCTTC. It codes for CASRKWGRDNYGYTF.

The genes are TRBV9 and TRBJ1-3; D gene ambiguous. The CDR3 is made up of 14 amino acids. Trimming shortened V by 3 bases and J by 5 bases, and 12 bases separated the two germline ends. Per germline, CDR1 SGDLS and CDR2 YYNGEE. The CDR3 loop is CASSEQVGRNTIYF. The CDR3 DNA reads TGTGCCAGCAGCGAACAAGTTGGTCGAAACACCATATATTTT.

CDR3 residues: CASSLNDRGIPYGYTF. CDR3 DNA: TGCGCCAGCAGCCTGAATGACAGGGGGATACCCTATGGCTACACCTTC. The genes are TRBV5-1 and TRBJ1-2; TRBD1 matches at 9 bases. Germline CDR1 reads SGHRS; CDR2 reads YFSETQ. J was trimmed by 4 bases and V by 4 bases; bases with no gene match: 11. The CDR3 extends over 16 amino acids. Full variable domain (outside the CDR3, taken from reference TRBV5-1 and TRBJ1-2): KAGVTQTPRYLIKTRGQQVTLSCSPISGHRSVSWYQQTPGQGLQFLFEYFSETQRNKGNFPGRFSGRQFSNSRSEMNVSTLELGDSALYLCASSLNDRGIPYGYTFGSGTRLTVV.

The V call is TRBV30, the J call TRBJ1-6, with D uncertain. Germline CDR1 is GTSNPN and CDR2 is SVGIG (reference sequence). The CDR3 length is 16 residues. Trimming removed 0 bases from V and 0 bases from J, with 9 bases in between. The CDR3 sequence: CAWSVTVSSYNSPLHF. CDR3 DNA: TGTGCCTGGAGTGTCACGGTTAGCTCCTATAATTCACCCCTCCACTTT. The entire variable domain, with the rest obtained from reference TRBV30 and TRBJ1-6, is as follows: SQTIHQWPATLVQPVGSPLSLECTVEGTSNPNLYWYRQAAGRGLQLLFYSVGIGQISSEVPQNLSASRPQDRQFILSSKKLLLSDSGFYLCAWSVTVSSYNSPLHFGNGTRLTVT.

The J gene is TRBJ1-3, the V gene TRBV29-1; no clear D. V dropped 3 bases and J dropped 0 bases, with 12 bases sitting between them. The germline gives CDR1 SQVTM, CDR2 ANQGSEA. The CDR3 contains 15 residues. This chain's CDR3 is CSVELDDSSGNTIYF. Here the CDR3 DNA reads TGCAGCGTTGAGCTGGACGATAGCTCTGGAAACACCATATATTTT.

The rearrangement joins TRBV6-5 to TRBJ2-7; 10 bases map to TRBD1. The CDR3 is made up of 15 amino acids. Trimming at V came to 6 bases and at J to 3 bases, leaving 8 bases not matched to a gene. Germline V gene sequence: CDR1 MNHEY, CDR2 SVGAGI. The CDR3 nucleotides are TGTGCCAGCAGGGGGGAGGGGACAGGGGTCTACGAGCAGTACTTC. It specifies CASRGEGTGVYEQYF.